The 20 T cell receptor beta chains given below trace back to one sample, sequenced in a study of tumor and adjacent non-tumor tissue in lung cancer. RNA was extracted from bulk tissue without any cell sorting. The library came from three nested PCR rounds adapted from ARM-PCR protocols. TCRdb ran MiXCR on the multiplex PCR reads and lists one entry per CDR3 protein. Counted here are some 99,000 distinct CDR3 sequences, more than 70% occurring once; the ten biggest clones make up 37%. Material for sequencing was lung tumor tissue. Receptors were obtained from a woman in her fifties or sixties with non-small cell lung cancer.

This clonotype is medium-sized by share. V is TRBV12-3 or TRBV12-4 and J is TRBJ2-7; TRBD1 aligns across 10 bases. V was clipped by 2 bases and J by 11 bases; unmatched bases: 6. The CDR3 extends over 13 amino acids. CDR3 residues: CASSLNLGTGEYF. Here the CDR3 DNA reads TGTGCCAGCAGTTTAAACTTGGGGACAGGGGAGTACTTC.

Of note for this clonotype: The conserved final phenylalanine or tryptophan is absent from the CDR3, which likely points to a read error. V usage is TRBV11-3 and J usage is TRBJ1-1; the D gene is possibly TRBD1 (5 bases). There are 14 residues in the CDR3. CDR1 SGHNT and CDR2 YENEEA come from the germline V gene. CDR3 nucleotide sequence: TGTGCCATCAGCCTACCGGGACGGACTATTGAAGCTTTCCTT. Its translation: CAISLPGRTIEAFL.

Worth noting for this clonotype: Mismatch with germline at one junction end may stem from a read error. The chain is built from TRBV11-2 and TRBJ1-6; D ambiguous. CDR1 is SGHAT and CDR2 is FQNNGV in the germline V gene. This CDR3 has 14 residues. The CDR3 protein is CASRLEASNSPFRF. CDR3 sequence (DNA): TGTGCCAGCAGGTTAGAAGCAAGTAATTCACCCTTCCGCTTT. Full variable domain (missing parts from reference TRBV11-2 and TRBJ1-6): EAGVAQSPRYKIIEKRQSVAFWCNPISGHATLYWYQQILGQGPKLLIQFQNNGVVDDSQLPKDRFSAERLKGVDSTLKIQPAKLEDSAVYLCASRLEASNSPFRFGNGTRLTVT.

Comments on this clonotype: The germline gene is not matched at one end of the junction; a read error may be the cause. The rearrangement joins TRBV6-5 to TRBJ2-2, with D possibly called TRBD1 or TRBD2 (6 bases each). This CDR3 is built from 16 residues. The germline V gene has CDR1 MNHEY and CDR2 SVGAGI. CDR3 sequence (DNA): TGTGCCAGCAGTTACCCAACGGGGGCTGGCACCGGGGGGCTGTTTTTT. It translates to CASSYPTGAGTGGLFF.

The chain uses TRBV18 and TRBJ2-5; D gene unclear. CDR1 is KGHSH and CDR2 is LQKENI in the germline V gene. V shed 3 bases and J shed 4 bases, with 9 bases lying between them. The CDR3 loop spans 13 amino acids. For the CDR3, the DNA is TGTGCCAGCTCACCGGAGCCTGCAGAGACCCAGTACTTC. Amino acids: CASSPEPAETQYF.

On this clonotype itself: A much larger clone lies a single base off, so this may be a read error. The rearrangement joins TRBV29-1 to TRBJ2-5; either TRBD1 or TRBD2 may supply D (7 bases each). Germline CDR1 reads SQVTM; CDR2 reads ANQGSEA. The CDR3 length is 12 residues. V was pared by 8 bases and J by 5 bases, with 15 bases between. This CDR3 is CSSRQGGETQYF. DNA of the CDR3: TGCAGCTCCCGACAGGGAGGGGAGACCCAGTACTTC.

As to this clonotype: At one end, the junction sequence differs from germline, possibly due to a read error. V usage is TRBV4-1 and J usage is TRBJ1-4, with D uncertain. Germline V gene data show CDR1 as MGHRA and CDR2 as YSYEKL. The CDR3 loop spans 18 amino acids. The CDR3 DNA reads TGCGCCAGCAGTCAAGATTGGAACACCCCTCCAACTAATGAAAAACTGTTTTTT. Protein product: CASSQDWNTPPTNEKLFF.

This clonotype was seen more than once but under ten times. The rearrangement uses TRBV5-4 and TRBJ1-2; no clear D gene. CDR3 length equals 15 residues. Germline V CDR1 and CDR2: SGHNT, YYREEE (reference sequence). V was trimmed by 4 bases and J by 5 bases, leaving 18 bases between them. CDR3 nucleotides: TGTGCCAGCAGCCCCCCTCCGGACGGCCGGTATGGCTACACCTTC. Translating gives CASSPPPDGRYGYTF.

A note on this clonotype: A read error may be the cause here, since a much bigger clone is one base away. The chain employs TRBV4-3 and TRBJ1-2; perhaps TRBD1 as D (6 bases). Germline V gene sequence: CDR1 LGHNA, CDR2 YSLEER. The CDR3 sequence is 12 residues long. CDR3 in amino acids: CANSQEDRGYTF. The CDR3, as DNA: TGCGCCAACAGCCAAGAGGACAGAGGCTACACCTTC.

In its sample, this clonotype was seen a few times. This may stem from a read error, because a much larger clone lies one nucleotide away. The CDR3 reads CANSQGGRGLLYEQYF. The CDR3 DNA reads TGTGCCAACAGCCAAGGAGGAAGAGGGCTGCTCTACGAGCAGTACTTC. The rearrangement links TRBV4-2 to TRBJ2-7, with D possibly being TRBD2 (5 bases). This CDR3 is built from 16 residues. Germline V gene lookup returns CDR1 LGHNA and CDR2 YNFKEQ.

Notes on this clonotype: The junction departs from germline at one end; a sequencing error may be responsible. The chain links TRBV5-1 to TRBJ1-5, with 9 bases that match TRBD1. The length of the CDR3 is 14 residues. Germline assignment: CDR1 SGHRS and CDR2 YFSETQ. This chain's CDR3 is CAISEDRGSQPQHF. The CDR3, as DNA: TGCGCCATCAGCGAAGACAGGGGGAGTCAGCCCCAGCATTTT.

Note on this clonotype: Being one base from a much bigger clone, this may be a read error. The rearrangement joins TRBV30 to TRBJ1-1; maybe TRBD1 (5 bases). The CDR3 has 18 residues. The germline V gene has CDR1 GTSNPN and CDR2 SVGIG (reference sequence). The CDR3 region has the DNA TGTGCCTGGATGCCCTTATCCAGGGTCGGGGGAATGAACACTGAAGCTATCTTT. Amino acid sequence: CAWMPLSRVGGMNTEAIF.

Note on this clonotype: At one end, the junction sequence differs from germline, possibly due to a read error. The chain has TRBV24-1 and TRBJ2-2; D perhaps matches TRBD1 (5 bases). In germline, CDR1 is KGHDR, CDR2 SFDVKD. This CDR3 has 14 amino acids. CDR3 amino acids: CASSVGQDTGELFF. The CDR3 region has the DNA TGTGCCAGCAGTGTTGGACAAGACACCGGGGAGCTGTTTTTT.

Details on this clonotype: This may arise from a read error, as a much more abundant clone is one base away. This chain links TRBV29-1 with TRBJ2-5; maybe TRBD2 (7 bases). Trimming removed 7 bases from V and 5 bases from J, with 14 bases in between. Germline-derived CDR1 and CDR2 are SQVTM and ANQGSEA. The CDR3 sequence is 12 residues long. The CDR3 protein is CSAQQGGETQYF. The CDR3 coding sequence is TGCAGCGCCCAACAGGGAGGGGAGACCCAGTACTTC.

Details on this clonotype: The CDR3 carries no conserved terminal phenylalanine or tryptophan, so it likely arises from a read error. The gene calls are TRBV5-6 and TRBJ2-1, with 11 bases aligning to TRBD2. This CDR3 region has 17 residues. Germline CDR1 SGHDT, CDR2 YYEEEE. V was clipped by 3 bases and J by 0 bases; unmatched bases: 5. CDR3 sequence reads: CASSSSSGGSSYNEQFL. The CDR3 DNA reads TGTGCCAGCAGCTCGTCTAGCGGGGGGAGCTCCTACAATGAGCAGTTCTTA.

The CDR3 DNA is TGTGCCAGCAGCCCCACCGGGGCACCCTGTCAGCCCCAGCATTTT. This codes for CASSPTGAPCQPQHF. The genes are TRBV6-6 and TRBJ1-5; D is perhaps TRBD1 (5 bases). Germline V gene data show CDR1 as MNHNY and CDR2 as SVGAGI (reference sequence). The CDR3 is 15 amino acids. V was clipped by 6 bases and J by 6 bases, with 18 bases between them.

This clonotype was observed at least ten times. The V and J genes are TRBV11-2 and TRBJ1-3; weak D call: TRBD1 (5 bases). V was shortened by 1 base and J by 0 bases, with 10 bases between the two germline ends. This CDR3 has 16 residues. Germline CDR1 is SGHAT and CDR2 is FQNNGV. CDR3 region: CASSLVRGPSGNTIYF. CDR3 bases: TGTGCCAGCAGCTTAGTGAGGGGTCCCTCTGGAAACACCATATATTTT.

On this clonotype itself: Its ends do not fully match the called genes, so a read error is possible. This chain links TRBV6-2 or TRBV6-3 with TRBJ2-7; D remains ambiguous. This CDR3 has 17 amino acids. Germline V gene sequence: CDR1 MNHEY, CDR2 SVGEGT. CDR3: CASRYSIASISSYEQYF. The CDR3 coding sequence is TGTGCCAGCAGATACTCGATAGCCTCGATTAGCTCCTACGAGCAGTACTTC.

The chain uses TRBV11-2 and TRBJ2-1, with a tentative D call TRBD1 (5 bases). From germline, CDR1 is SGHAT and CDR2 FQNNGV. This CDR3 is built from 13 residues. V lost 5 bases to trimming and J lost 3 bases, with 8 bases between them. CDR3 bases: TGTGCCAGCAGCAGAGACAGCTACAATGAGCAGTTCTTC. Amino acids: CASSRDSYNEQFF.

As concerns this clonotype: Because the CDR3 is missing its conserved closing phenylalanine or tryptophan, this is likely a read error. The V and J genes are TRBV11-3 and TRBJ1-1, with a tentative D call TRBD1 (5 bases). There are 15 residues in the CDR3. Trimming pared 5 bases from V and 2 bases from J, leaving 15 bases between. CDR1 and CDR2 from the germline V gene are SGHNT and YENEEA. CDR3 region: CASSTQQEINTEAFL. Here the CDR3 DNA reads TGTGCCAGCAGCACCCAACAGGAGATAAACACTGAAGCTTTCTTA.